A selection of T cell receptor beta chains follows, all from one sample in a study of cytomegalovirus exposure and HLA in healthy donors. Clones were sequenced by immunoSEQ multiplex PCR, and TCRdb holds only the in-frame ones, with some missing. The sample has under 200,000 clones; around 77% are singletons. Sequencing was done on a sample of PBMCs. Receptor source: a man in his sixties in good health and CMV-seronegative. Both conserved end residues are part of each CDR3. The D gene is left open where the match is weak. Clone size is not always given. Where it is, it says once, few, many or a class for expanded clones.

V: TRBV7-9; D: TRBD2; J: TRBJ2-1; size: -; DNA: TGTGCCAGCAGCTCCACCGGGACTAGCGGGGTCTCGTATGAGCAGTTCTTC; CDR3: CASSSTGTSGVSYEQFF
V: TRBV21-1; D: -; J: TRBJ1-5; size: -; DNA: TGTGCCAGCAGCAAAATCGCCAGGGTTGGCAATCAGCCCCAGCATTTT; CDR3: CASSKIARVGNQPQHF
V: TRBV2; D: -; J: TRBJ2-1; size: -; DNA: TGTGCCAGCAGTGAAGGTCGGGGTTTGATGGATGAGCAGTTCTTC; CDR3: CASSEGRGLMDEQFF
V: TRBV28; D: TRBD1; J: TRBJ2-7; size: -; DNA: TGTGCCAGCACCTCCGGGACAGGGGAGGTTTATGAGCAGTACTTC; CDR3: CASTSGTGEVYEQYF
V: TRBV10-3; D: TRBD1; J: TRBJ2-6; size: -; DNA: TGTGCCATCACAGGATTTGCGGGACAGGGAAGCTCTGGGGCCAACGTCCTGACTTTC; CDR3: CAITGFAGQGSSGANVLTF
V: TRBV2; D: TRBD1; J: TRBJ1-2; size: -; DNA: TGTGCCAGCAGGCAGGGGGCTGGCGGCTACACCTTC; CDR3: CASRQGAGGYTF
V: TRBV19; D: -; J: TRBJ1-5; size: -; DNA: TGTGCCAGTAGTATAGGACAGTCCGGTCAGCCCCAGCATTTT; CDR3: CASSIGQSGQPQHF
V: TRBV15; D: -; J: TRBJ1-1; size: few; DNA: TGTGCCACCAGCAGAGATCTAGGGGCCACTGAAGCTTTCTTT; CDR3: CATSRDLGATEAFF
V: TRBV27; D: TRBD2; J: TRBJ2-7; size: -; DNA: TGTGCCACCAAAAGACTAGCGGGCACCTACGAGCAGTACTTC; CDR3: CATKRLAGTYEQYF
V: TRBV28; D: -; J: TRBJ1-1; size: -; DNA: TGTGCCAGCAGTTCGGGGACATCTGTAGCTTTCTTT; CDR3: CASSSGTSVAFF
V: TRBV6-1; D: TRBD1; J: TRBJ1-1; size: few; DNA: TGTGCCAGCAGTGAAAGTGGACAGGGTGGGACTGAAGCTTTCTTT; CDR3: CASSESGQGGTEAFF
V: TRBV2; D: -; J: TRBJ2-3; size: -; DNA: TGTGCCAGCCTAGAGCGAGAGGGAAGTAATACGCAGTATTTT; CDR3: CASLEREGSNTQYF
V: TRBV30; D: -; J: TRBJ1-4; size: -; DNA: TGTGCCTGGATACCACATCGGAGTGAAAAACTGTTTTTT; CDR3: CAWIPHRSEKLFF
V: TRBV13; D: TRBD2; J: TRBJ2-3; size: -; DNA: TGTGCCAGCACCCCCCACGGAGGGACTACCGCAACAGATACGCAGTATTTT; CDR3: CASTPHGGTTATDTQYF
V: TRBV5-1; D: TRBD1; J: TRBJ2-7; size: -; DNA: TGCGCCAGCAGCTTGGTGGGGACAGGGGGCGAGCAGTACTTC; CDR3: CASSLVGTGGEQYF
V: TRBV9; D: TRBD2; J: TRBJ2-3; size: -; DNA: TGTGCCAGCTCGAGCGGGAGGAGTGCAGATACGCAGTATTTT; CDR3: CASSSGRSADTQYF
V: TRBV6-5; D: TRBD1; J: TRBJ1-3; size: -; DNA: TGTGCCAGCAGTTACCCGGGACAGCAAAAACCAAACACCATATATTTT; CDR3: CASSYPGQQKPNTIYF
V: TRBV27; D: TRBD1; J: TRBJ2-7; size: -; DNA: TGTGCCAGCAGTCCCCACCATTCGGGACAGGGGATGGGCGAGCAGTACTTC; CDR3: CASSPHHSGQGMGEQYF
V: TRBV9; D: TRBD2; J: TRBJ2-5; size: few; DNA: TGTGCCAGCAGCGTAGGTCCGGGGGGTGAGGAGACCCAGTACTTC; CDR3: CASSVGPGGEETQYF
V: TRBV12-5; D: -; J: TRBJ1-2; size: -; DNA: TGTGCTAGTGGTTTGGTACCGGTCCTCCGTAGGGGAAGAGGCGCCTATGGCTACACCTTC; CDR3: CASGLVPVLRRGRGAYGYTF
V: TRBV7-3; D: TRBD1; J: TRBJ1-1; size: -; DNA: TGTGCCAGCAGCTTAACCGCAGGGGGCACTGAAGCTTTCTTT; CDR3: CASSLTAGGTEAFF
V: TRBV11-2; D: TRBD1; J: TRBJ2-1; size: -; DNA: TGTGCCAGCAGCTATGACCTGGACAGGAATGAGCAGTTCTTC; CDR3: CASSYDLDRNEQFF
V: TRBV19; D: TRBD1; J: TRBJ2-1; size: -; DNA: TGTGCCAGTAGCACGACAGGGGGAGCCTACAATGAGCAGTTCTTC; CDR3: CASSTTGGAYNEQFF
V: TRBV27; D: TRBD2; J: TRBJ2-7; size: -; DNA: TGTGCCAGCAGTTTATACCGGTTCGGGACTAGCGGTTCCTACGAGCAGTACTTC; CDR3: CASSLYRFGTSGSYEQYF
V: TRBV5-5; D: -; J: TRBJ1-6; size: -; DNA: TGTGCCAGCAGCTTGCGGGGGGCGGATTCACCCCTCCACTTT; CDR3: CASSLRGADSPLHF
V: TRBV18; D: -; J: TRBJ1-2; size: -; DNA: TGTGCCAGCTCATTAGATCGGGAGCCACATATGGGCTACACCTTC; CDR3: CASSLDREPHMGYTF
V: TRBV5-1; D: -; J: TRBJ1-4; size: -; DNA: TGCGCCAGCAGCGGAGGGACAACTAATGAAAAACTGTTTTTT; CDR3: CASSGGTTNEKLFF
V: TRBV5-1; D: -; J: TRBJ1-1; size: -; DNA: TGCGCCAGCAGCATCGGGAACACTGAAGCTTTCTTT; CDR3: CASSIGNTEAFF